This TCR beta chain was identified in a study of CD8+CD57+ T cells in acquired aplastic anemia. Study at large: On average, sorted CD4+ and CD8+ cells gave 3.2 ug of DNA.

All sequencing subjects had displayed CD8+CD57+ cell expansion on flow cytometry. Severe acquired aplastic anemia was diagnosed in all patients. This clonotype has more than one count but fewer than ten. Germline lookup yields CDR1 SNHLY and CDR2 FYNNEI. Trimming cost V 1 base and J 5 bases, with 8 bases left between them. This CDR3 spans 13 amino acids. TCR beta VDJ and CDR3 profiles were obtained from a genomic DNA template. TCRdb redid the calling of the reads with MiXCR, one entry per CDR3 protein. In the table there are 150,000 to 200,000 distinct CDR3 sequences, roughly 48% of which are singletons.

Material: sorted CD4+, CD8+, or CD8+CD57+ T cells (not recorded which) from PBMCs. This chain connects TRBV2 to TRBJ1-1, with unresolved D. The clonotype originates from a human donor with aplastic anemia. The CDR3 DNA reads TGTGCCAGCAGTGAAGACTGGGATACTGAAGCTTTCTTT. It specifies CASSEDWDTEAFF.